These T cell receptor delta chains were read from a single sample in a study of Vδ1+ human thymocytes. TCRdb repeated clone calling on the multiplex PCR reads with CATT. This sample has about 27,000 delta-chain clones, with approximately 30% found just once. Input material: Vdelta1+ gamma-delta thymocytes from the thymus. These receptors came from a boy in the first two years of life who had congenital heart surgery. The CDR3 runs from the conserved cysteine through the conserved F or W. The D gene is left open where the match is weak. Rows may omit the clone size; those that give it use once, few, many or a size class.

j_gene: TRDJ1; d_gene: -; v_gene: TRDV1; abundance: -; CDR3aa: CALGEPRAPYLTDKLIF; CDR3nt: TGTGCTCTTGGGGAACCCCGGGCCCCATATTTAACCGATAAACTCATCTTT
j_gene: TRDJ1; d_gene: TRDD3; v_gene: TRDV1; abundance: medium-sized; CDR3aa: CALGDPGGIWTDKLIF; CDR3nt: TGTGCTCTTGGGGATCCTGGGGGGATATGGACCGATAAACTCATCTTT
j_gene: TRDJ1; d_gene: TRDD3; v_gene: TRDV1; abundance: -; CDR3aa: CALGEFGLFTSYDWGIRPTDKLIF; CDR3nt: TGTGCTCTTGGGGAGTTCGGGCTCTTCACTTCCTACGACTGGGGGATACGGCCCACCGATAAACTCATCTTT
j_gene: TRDJ1; d_gene: -; v_gene: TRDV1; abundance: -; CDR3aa: CALGEIAHNDWVYTDKLIF; CDR3nt: TGTGCTCTTGGGGAAATAGCCCATAACGACTGGGTGTACACCGATAAACTCATCTTT
j_gene: TRDJ1; d_gene: -; v_gene: TRDV1; abundance: few; CDR3aa: CALGTLPALPRLIF; CDR3nt: TGTGCTCTTGGGACCTTACCCGCCCTACCAAGACTCATCTTT
j_gene: TRDJ1; d_gene: -; v_gene: TRDV1; abundance: few; CDR3aa: CALGGLLGFTDKLIF; CDR3nt: TGTGCTCTTGGGGGTCTACTAGGGTTCACCGATAAACTCATCTTT
j_gene: TRDJ1; d_gene: TRDD3; v_gene: TRDV2; abundance: large; CDR3aa: CACDTATGGTYTDKLIF; CDR3nt: TGTGCCTGTGACACCGCTACTGGGGGAACGTACACCGATAAACTCATCTTT
j_gene: TRDJ1; d_gene: TRDD3; v_gene: TRDV1; abundance: medium-sized; CDR3aa: CALGETGFGTGGPKYTDKLIF; CDR3nt: TGTGCTCTTGGGGAAACCGGGTTCGGTACTGGGGGACCTAAGTACACCGATAAACTCATCTTT
j_gene: TRDJ1; d_gene: -; v_gene: TRDV1; abundance: -; CDR3aa: CALGERKGPRYWETKYTDKLIF; CDR3nt: TGTGCTCTTGGGGAACGCAAGGGACCCCGTTACTGGGAGACAAAGTACACCGATAAACTCATCTTT
j_gene: TRDJ1; d_gene: -; v_gene: TRDV1; abundance: medium-sized; CDR3aa: CALGGPTHSYLRDSPDKLIF; CDR3nt: TGTGCTCTTGGGGGCCCGACCCATTCCTACTTGAGGGATAGTCCCGATAAACTCATCTTT
j_gene: TRDJ1; d_gene: -; v_gene: TRDV1; abundance: few; CDR3aa: CALGELRKRGGQYTDKLIF; CDR3nt: TGTGCTCTTGGGGAACTAAGGAAGAGGGGGGGACAGTACACCGATAAACTCATCTTT
j_gene: TRDJ1; d_gene: -; v_gene: TRDV1; abundance: -; CDR3aa: CALGELIQPSYVLQVLGVDKLIF; CDR3nt: TGTGCTCTTGGGGAACTCATCCAGCCTTCCTACGTCCTACAAGTACTGGGGGTTGATAAACTCATCTTT
j_gene: TRDJ1; d_gene: TRDD3; v_gene: TRDV1; abundance: -; CDR3aa: CALGYYARGISGTDKLIF; CDR3nt: TGTGCTCTTGGGTACTACGCCCGGGGGATATCAGGTACCGATAAACTCATCTTT
j_gene: TRDJ1; d_gene: -; v_gene: TRDV1; abundance: few; CDR3aa: CALGELRPASPDKLIF; CDR3nt: TGTGCTCTTGGGGAACTGAGGCCTGCCTCCCCCGATAAACTCATCTTT
j_gene: TRDJ1; d_gene: TRDD3; v_gene: TRDV1; abundance: -; CDR3aa: CALGELFHSPPGDTRTDKLIF; CDR3nt: TGTGCTCTTGGGGAACTCTTTCATTCTCCTCCGGGGGATACGCGGACCGATAAACTCATCTTT
j_gene: TRDJ1; d_gene: TRDD3; v_gene: TRDV1; abundance: -; CDR3aa: CALGESTRGYWGIGNTDKLIF; CDR3nt: TGTGCTCTTGGGGAATCCACTCGTGGCTACTGGGGGATCGGCAACACCGATAAACTCATCTTT
j_gene: TRDJ1; d_gene: -; v_gene: TRDV1; abundance: few; CDR3aa: CALGELIIRSYTVLRVLTDKLIF; CDR3nt: TGTGCTCTTGGGGAACTTATCATTCGATCCTACACCGTCCTGAGGGTACTCACCGATAAACTCATCTTT
j_gene: TRDJ1; d_gene: -; v_gene: TRDV1; abundance: -; CDR3aa: CALVASSLPRVLGARSYTDKLIF; CDR3nt: TGTGCTCTTGTCGCATCAAGCCTTCCTCGGGTACTGGGGGCCCGGTCGTACACCGATAAACTCATCTTT